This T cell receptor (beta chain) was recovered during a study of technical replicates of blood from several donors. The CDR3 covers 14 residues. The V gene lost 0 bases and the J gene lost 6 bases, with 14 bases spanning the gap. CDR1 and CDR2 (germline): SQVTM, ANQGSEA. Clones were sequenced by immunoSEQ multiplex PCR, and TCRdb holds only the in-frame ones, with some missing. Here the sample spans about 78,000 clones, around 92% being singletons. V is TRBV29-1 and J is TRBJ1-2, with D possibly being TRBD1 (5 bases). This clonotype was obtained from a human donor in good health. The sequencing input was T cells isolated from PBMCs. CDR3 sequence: CSVEERAGPHGYTF. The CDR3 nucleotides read TGCAGCGTTGAAGAAAGGGCAGGGCCTCATGGCTACACCTTC. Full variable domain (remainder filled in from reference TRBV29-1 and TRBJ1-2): SAVISQKPSRDICQRGTSLTIQCQVDSQVTMMFWYRQQPGQSLTLIATANQGSEATYESGFVIDKFPISRPNLTFSTLTVSNMSPEDSSIYLCSVEERAGPHGYTFGSGTRLTVV.